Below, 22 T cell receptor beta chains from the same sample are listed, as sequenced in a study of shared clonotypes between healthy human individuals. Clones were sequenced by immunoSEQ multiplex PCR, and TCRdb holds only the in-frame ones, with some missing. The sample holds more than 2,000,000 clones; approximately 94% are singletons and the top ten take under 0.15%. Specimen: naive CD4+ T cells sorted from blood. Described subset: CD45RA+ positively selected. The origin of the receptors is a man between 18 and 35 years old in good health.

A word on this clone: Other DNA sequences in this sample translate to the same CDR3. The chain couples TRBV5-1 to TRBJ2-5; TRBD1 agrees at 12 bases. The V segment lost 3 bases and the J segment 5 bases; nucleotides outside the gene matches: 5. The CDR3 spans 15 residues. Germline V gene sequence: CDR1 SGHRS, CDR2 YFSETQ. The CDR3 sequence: CASSSGTGGGETQYF. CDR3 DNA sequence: TGCGCCAGCAGCTCCGGGACAGGGGGCGGGGAGACCCAGTACTTC. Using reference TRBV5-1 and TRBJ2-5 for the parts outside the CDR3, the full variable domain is KAGVTQTPRYLIKTRGQQVTLSCSPISGHRSVSWYQQTPGQGLQFLFEYFSETQRNKGNFPGRFSGRQFSNSRSEMNVSTLELGDSALYLCASSSGTGGGETQYFGPGTRLLVL.

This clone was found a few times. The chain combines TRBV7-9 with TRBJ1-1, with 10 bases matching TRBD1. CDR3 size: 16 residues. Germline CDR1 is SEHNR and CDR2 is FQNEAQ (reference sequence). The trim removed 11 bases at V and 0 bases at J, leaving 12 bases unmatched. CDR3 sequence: CAGSGTGARMNTEAFF. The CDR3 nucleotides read TGTGCCGGTTCCGGGACAGGGGCCCGAATGAACACTGAAGCTTTCTTT.

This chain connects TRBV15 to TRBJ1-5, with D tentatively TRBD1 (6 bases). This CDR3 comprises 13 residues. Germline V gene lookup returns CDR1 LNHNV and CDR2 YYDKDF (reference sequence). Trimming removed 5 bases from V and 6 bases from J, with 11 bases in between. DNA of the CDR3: TGTGCCACCAGCTCGCAGGGGACTCAGCCCCAGCATTTT. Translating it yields CATSSQGTQPQHF. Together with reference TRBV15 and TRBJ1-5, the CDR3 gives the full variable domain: DAMVIQNPRYQVTQFGKPVTLSCSQTLNHNVMYWYQQKSSQAPKLLFHYYDKDFNNEADTPDNFQSRRPNTSFCFLDIRSPGLGDTAMYLCATSSQGTQPQHFGDGTRLSIL.

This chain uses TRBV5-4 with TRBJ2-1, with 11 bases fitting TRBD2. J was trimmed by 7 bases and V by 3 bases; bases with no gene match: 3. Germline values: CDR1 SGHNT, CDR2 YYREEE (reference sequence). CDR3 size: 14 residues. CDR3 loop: CASSWASGGNEQFF. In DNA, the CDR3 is TGTGCCAGCAGCTGGGCTAGCGGGGGGAATGAGCAGTTCTTC.

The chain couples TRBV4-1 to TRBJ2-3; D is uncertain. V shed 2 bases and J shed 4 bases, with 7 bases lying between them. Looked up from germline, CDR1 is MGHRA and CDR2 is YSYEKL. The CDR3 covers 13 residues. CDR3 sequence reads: CASSQPGPDTQYF. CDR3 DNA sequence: TGCGCCAGCAGCCAACCCGGGCCAGATACGCAGTATTTT.

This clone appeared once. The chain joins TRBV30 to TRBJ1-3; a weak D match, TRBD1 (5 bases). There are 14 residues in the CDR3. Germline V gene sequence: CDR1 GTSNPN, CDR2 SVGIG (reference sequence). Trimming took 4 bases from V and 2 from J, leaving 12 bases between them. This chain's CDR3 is CAWTAGSAGNTIYF. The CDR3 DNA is TGTGCCTGGACGGCAGGGTCGGCTGGAAACACCATATATTTT.

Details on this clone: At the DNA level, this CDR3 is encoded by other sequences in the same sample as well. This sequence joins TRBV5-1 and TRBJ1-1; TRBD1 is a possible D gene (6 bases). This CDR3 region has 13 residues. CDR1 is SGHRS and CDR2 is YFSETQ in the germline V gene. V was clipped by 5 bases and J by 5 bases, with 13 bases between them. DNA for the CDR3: TGCGCCAGCAGGACAGGTGAGGGGACTGAAGCTTTCTTT. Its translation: CASRTGEGTEAFF.

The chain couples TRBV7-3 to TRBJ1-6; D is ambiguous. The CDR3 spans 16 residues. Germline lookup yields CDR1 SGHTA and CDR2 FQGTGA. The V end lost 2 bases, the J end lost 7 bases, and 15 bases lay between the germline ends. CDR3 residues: CASSLVGGLANSPLHF. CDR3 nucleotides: TGTGCCAGCAGCTTAGTGGGAGGGCTGGCGAATTCACCCCTCCACTTT. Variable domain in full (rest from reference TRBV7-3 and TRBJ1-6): GAGVSQTPSNKVTEKGKYVELRCDPISGHTALYWYRQSLGQGPEFLIYFQGTGAADDSGLPNDRFFAVRPEGSVSTLKIQRTERGDSAVYLCASSLVGGLANSPLHFGNGTRLTVT.

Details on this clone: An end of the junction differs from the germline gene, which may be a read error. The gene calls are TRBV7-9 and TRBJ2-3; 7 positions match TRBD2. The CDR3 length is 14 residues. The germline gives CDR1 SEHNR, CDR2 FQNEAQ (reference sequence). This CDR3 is CASSIAGSTDTQYF. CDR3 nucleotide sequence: TGTGCCAGCAGCATAGCGGGTTCCACAGATACGCAGTATTTT.

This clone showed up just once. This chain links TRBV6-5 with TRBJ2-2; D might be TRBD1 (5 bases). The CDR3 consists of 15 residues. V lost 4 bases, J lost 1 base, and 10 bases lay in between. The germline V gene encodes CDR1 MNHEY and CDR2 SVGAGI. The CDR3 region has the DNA TGTGCCAGCAGTTCAGGACACTTGAACACCGGGGAGCTGTTTTTT. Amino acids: CASSSGHLNTGELFF.

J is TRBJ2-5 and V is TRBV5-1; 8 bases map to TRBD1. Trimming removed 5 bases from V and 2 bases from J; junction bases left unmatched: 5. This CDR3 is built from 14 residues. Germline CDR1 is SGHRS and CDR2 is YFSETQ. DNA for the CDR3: TGCGCCAGCAGACAGCAGGGGGCTCAAGAGACCCAGTACTTC. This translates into CASRQQGAQETQYF.

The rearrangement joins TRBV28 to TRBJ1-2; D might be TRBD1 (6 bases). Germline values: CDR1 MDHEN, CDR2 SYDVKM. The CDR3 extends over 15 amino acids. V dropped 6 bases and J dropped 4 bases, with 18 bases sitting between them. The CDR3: CASSYSGAALYGYTF. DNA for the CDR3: TGTGCCAGCAGCTACTCAGGGGCTGCCCTCTATGGCTACACCTTC.

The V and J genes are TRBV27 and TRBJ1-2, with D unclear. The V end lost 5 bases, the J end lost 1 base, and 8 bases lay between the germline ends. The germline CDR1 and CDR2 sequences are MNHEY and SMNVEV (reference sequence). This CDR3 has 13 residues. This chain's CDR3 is CASSRRINYGYTF. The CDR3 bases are TGTGCCAGCAGTCGACGGATTAACTATGGCTACACCTTC.

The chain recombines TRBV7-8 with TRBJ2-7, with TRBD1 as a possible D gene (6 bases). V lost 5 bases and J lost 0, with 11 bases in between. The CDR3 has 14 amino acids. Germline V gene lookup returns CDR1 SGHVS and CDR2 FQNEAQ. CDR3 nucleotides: TGTGCCAGCAGCCTTCACAGGGACTCCTACGAGCAGTACTTC. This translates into CASSLHRDSYEQYF.

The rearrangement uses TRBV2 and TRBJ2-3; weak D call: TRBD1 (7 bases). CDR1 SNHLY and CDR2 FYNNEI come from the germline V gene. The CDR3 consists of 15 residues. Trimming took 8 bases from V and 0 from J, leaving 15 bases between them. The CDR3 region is CASSQGGTSTDTQYF. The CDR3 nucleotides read TGTGCCAGCTCCCAGGGGGGAACTAGCACAGATACGCAGTATTTT.

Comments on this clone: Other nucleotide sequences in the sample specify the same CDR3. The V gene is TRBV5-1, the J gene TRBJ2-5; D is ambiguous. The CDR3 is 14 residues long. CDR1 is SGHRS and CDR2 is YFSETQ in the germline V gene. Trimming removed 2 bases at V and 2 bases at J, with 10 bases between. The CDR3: CASSLGQPQETQYF. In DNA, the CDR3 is TGCGCCAGCAGCTTAGGCCAGCCACAAGAGACCCAGTACTTC.

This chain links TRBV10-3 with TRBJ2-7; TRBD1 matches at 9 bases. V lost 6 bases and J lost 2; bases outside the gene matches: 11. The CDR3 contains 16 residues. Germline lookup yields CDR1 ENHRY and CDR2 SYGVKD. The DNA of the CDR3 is TGTGCCATCAGCAACCTACAGGGGGCTAAGACCTACGAGCAGTACTTC. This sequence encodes CAISNLQGAKTYEQYF.

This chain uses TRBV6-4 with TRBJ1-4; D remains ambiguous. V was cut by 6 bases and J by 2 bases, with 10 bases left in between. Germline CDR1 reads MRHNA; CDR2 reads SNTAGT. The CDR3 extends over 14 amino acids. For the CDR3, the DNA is TGTGCCAGCAGCCCCACGGGCACTAATGAAAAACTGTTTTTT. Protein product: CASSPTGTNEKLFF.

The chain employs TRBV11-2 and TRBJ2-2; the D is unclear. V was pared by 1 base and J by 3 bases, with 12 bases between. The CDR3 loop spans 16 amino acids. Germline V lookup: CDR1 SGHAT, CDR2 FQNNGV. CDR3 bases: TGTGCCAGCAGCTTAGGAAGTACGGTTTACACCGGGGAGCTGTTTTTT. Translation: CASSLGSTVYTGELFF.

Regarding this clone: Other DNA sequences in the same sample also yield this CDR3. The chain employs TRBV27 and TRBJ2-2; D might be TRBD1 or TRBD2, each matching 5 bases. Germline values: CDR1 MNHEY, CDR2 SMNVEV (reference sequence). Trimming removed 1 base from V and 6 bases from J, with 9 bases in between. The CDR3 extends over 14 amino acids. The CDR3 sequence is CASSLFRGPGELFF. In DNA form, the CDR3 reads TGTGCCAGCAGTTTATTTCGGGGCCCCGGGGAGCTGTTTTTT.

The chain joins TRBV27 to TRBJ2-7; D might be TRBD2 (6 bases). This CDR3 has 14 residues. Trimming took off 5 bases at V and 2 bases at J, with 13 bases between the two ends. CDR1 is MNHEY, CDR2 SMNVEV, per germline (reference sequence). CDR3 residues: CASSVPGLPYEQYF. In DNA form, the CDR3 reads TGTGCCAGCAGTGTCCCGGGACTCCCCTACGAGCAGTACTTC.

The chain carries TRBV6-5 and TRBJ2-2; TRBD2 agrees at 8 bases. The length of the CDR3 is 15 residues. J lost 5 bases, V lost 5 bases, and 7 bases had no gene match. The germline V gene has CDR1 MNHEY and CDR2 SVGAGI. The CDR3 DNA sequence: TGTGCCAGCAGTAAGGTAGCGGGAAGAACCGGGGAGCTGTTTTTT. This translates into CASSKVAGRTGELFF.